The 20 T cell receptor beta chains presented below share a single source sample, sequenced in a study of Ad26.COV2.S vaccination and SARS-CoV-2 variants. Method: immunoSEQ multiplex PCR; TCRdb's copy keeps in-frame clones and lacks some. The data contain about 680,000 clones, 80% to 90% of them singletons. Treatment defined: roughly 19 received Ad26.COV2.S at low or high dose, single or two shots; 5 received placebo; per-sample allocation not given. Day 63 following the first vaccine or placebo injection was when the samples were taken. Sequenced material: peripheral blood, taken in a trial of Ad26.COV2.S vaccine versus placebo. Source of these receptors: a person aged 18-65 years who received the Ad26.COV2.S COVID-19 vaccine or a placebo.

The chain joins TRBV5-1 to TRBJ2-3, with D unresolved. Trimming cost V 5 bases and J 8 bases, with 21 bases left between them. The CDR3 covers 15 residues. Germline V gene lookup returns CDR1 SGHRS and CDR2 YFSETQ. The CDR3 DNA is TGCGCCAGCAGTCTTTCCCAACCAGTCTCTTCTACGCAGTATTTT. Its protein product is CASSLSQPVSSTQYF.

CDR3 protein: CASSPPEGEAYNEQFF. In DNA form, the CDR3 reads TGTGCCAGCAGCCCTCCGGAGGGAGAGGCCTACAATGAGCAGTTCTTC. The V gene is TRBV4-2, the J gene TRBJ2-1; perhaps TRBD2 as D (6 bases). The V gene lost 4 bases and the J gene lost 2 bases, with 15 bases spanning the gap. The CDR3 has 16 residues. Looked up from germline, CDR1 is LGHNA and CDR2 is YNFKEQ.

The CDR3 loop is CASSIAAGTEAFF. In DNA, the CDR3 is TGTGCCAGTAGTATCGCGGCCGGCACTGAAGCTTTCTTT. The chain joins TRBV19 to TRBJ1-1; no clear D gene. Germline CDR1 and CDR2: LNHDA and SQIVND (reference sequence). Trimming left V 3 bases short and J 4 bases short, with 9 bases between. The CDR3 has 13 amino acids.

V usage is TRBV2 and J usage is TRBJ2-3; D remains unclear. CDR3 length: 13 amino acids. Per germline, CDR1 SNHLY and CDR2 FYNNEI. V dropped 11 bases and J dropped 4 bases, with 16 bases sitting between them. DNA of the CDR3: TGTGCCTCTAGGACGGCCGACCCAGATACGCAGTATTTT. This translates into CASRTADPDTQYF.

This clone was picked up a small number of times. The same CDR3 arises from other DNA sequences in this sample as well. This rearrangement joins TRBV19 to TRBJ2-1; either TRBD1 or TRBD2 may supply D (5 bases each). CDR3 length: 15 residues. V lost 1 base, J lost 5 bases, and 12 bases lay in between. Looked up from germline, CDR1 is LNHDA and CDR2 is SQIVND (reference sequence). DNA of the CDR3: TGTGCCAGTAGTATAGCCAGGGAGTGGAACAATGAGCAGTTCTTC. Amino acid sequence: CASSIAREWNNEQFF.

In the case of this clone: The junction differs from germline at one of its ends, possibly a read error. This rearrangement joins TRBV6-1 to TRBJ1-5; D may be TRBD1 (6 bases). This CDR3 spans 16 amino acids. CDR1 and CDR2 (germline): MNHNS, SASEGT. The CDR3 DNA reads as TGTGCCAGCAGAGAAGCAACAGGGACGGGCAATCAGCCCCAGCATTTT. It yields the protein CASREATGTGNQPQHF.

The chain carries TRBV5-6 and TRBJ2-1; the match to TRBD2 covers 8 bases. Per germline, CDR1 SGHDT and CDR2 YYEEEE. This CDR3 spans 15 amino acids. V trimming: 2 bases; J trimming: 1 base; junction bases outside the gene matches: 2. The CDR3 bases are TGTGCCAGCAGCTTCCAGCGGGAGTCCTACAATGAGCAGTTCTTC. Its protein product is CASSFQRESYNEQFF.

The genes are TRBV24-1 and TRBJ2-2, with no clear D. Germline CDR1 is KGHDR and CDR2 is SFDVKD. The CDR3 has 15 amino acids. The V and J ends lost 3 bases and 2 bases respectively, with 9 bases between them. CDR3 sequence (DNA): TGTGCCACCAGTGATGGCCGGGCCAACACCGGGGAGCTGTTTTTT. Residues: CATSDGRANTGELFF.

CDR3 sequence reads: CASSQGSGSVNEQFF. The CDR3 nucleotides read TGTGCCAGCAGCCAGGGTTCGGGGTCCGTCAATGAGCAGTTCTTC. The chain uses TRBV4-2 and TRBJ2-1; D may be TRBD2 (5 bases). Trimming shortened V by 3 bases and J by 6 bases, and 15 bases separated the two germline ends. CDR1 and CDR2 from the germline V gene are LGHNA and YNFKEQ. The CDR3 length is 15 residues.

In DNA, the CDR3 is TGTGCCAGTAGCAAGTTCTCGGGGGCCAACACTGAAGCTTTCTTT. Translated, it gives CASSKFSGANTEAFF. V usage is TRBV19 and J usage is TRBJ1-1, with D possibly TRBD1 on 6 matching bases. The length of the CDR3 is 15 residues. V shed 6 bases and J shed 2 bases, with 16 bases lying between them. Per the germline V gene, CDR1 is LNHDA and CDR2 is SQIVND (reference sequence). Drawing the rest from reference TRBV19 and TRBJ1-1, the complete variable domain is DGGITQSPKYLFRKEGQNVTLSCEQNLNHDAMYWYRQDPGQGLRLIYYSQIVNDFQKGDIAEGYSVSREKKESFPLTVTSAQKNPTAFYLCASSKFSGANTEAFFGQGTRLTVV.

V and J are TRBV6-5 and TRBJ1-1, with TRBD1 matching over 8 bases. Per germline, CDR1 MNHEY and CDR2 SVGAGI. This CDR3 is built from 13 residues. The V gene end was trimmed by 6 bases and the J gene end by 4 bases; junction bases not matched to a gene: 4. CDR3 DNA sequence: TGTGCCAGCAGCCCCAGGGGGCTCACTGAAGCTTTCTTT. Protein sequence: CASSPRGLTEAFF.

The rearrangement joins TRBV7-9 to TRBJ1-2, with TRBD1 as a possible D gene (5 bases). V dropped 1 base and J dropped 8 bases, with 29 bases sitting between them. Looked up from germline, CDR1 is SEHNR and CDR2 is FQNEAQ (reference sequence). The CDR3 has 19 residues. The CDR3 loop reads CASSLGDLEGERGGVGYTF. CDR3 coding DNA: TGTGCCAGCAGCTTAGGAGATTTAGAGGGTGAGAGGGGAGGCGTAGGCTACACCTTC.

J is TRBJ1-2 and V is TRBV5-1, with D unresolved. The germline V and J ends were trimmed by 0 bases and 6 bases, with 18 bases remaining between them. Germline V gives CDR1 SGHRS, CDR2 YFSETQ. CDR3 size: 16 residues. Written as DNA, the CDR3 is TGCGCCAGCAGCTTGGCCGAGGGCCCCGCGATCCATGGCTACACCTTC. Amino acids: CASSLAEGPAIHGYTF.

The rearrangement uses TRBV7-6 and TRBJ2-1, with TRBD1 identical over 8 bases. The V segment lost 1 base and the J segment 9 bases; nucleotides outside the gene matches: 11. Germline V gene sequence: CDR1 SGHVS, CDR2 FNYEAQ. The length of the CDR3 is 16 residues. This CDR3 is CASSLEWQGAMSEQFF. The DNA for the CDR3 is TGTGCCAGCAGCTTAGAATGGCAGGGGGCAATGAGTGAGCAGTTCTTC.

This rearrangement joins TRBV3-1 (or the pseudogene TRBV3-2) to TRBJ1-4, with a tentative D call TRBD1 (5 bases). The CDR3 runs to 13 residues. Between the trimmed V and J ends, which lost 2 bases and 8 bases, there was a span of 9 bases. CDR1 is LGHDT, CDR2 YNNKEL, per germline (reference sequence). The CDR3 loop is CASSQLAGEKLFF. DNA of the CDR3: TGTGCCAGCAGCCAACTGGCAGGGGAAAAACTGTTTTTT.

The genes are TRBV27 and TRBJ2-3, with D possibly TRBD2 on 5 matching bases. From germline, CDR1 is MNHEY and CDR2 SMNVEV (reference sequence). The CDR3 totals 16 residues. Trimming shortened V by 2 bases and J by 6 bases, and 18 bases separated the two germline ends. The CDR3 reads CASSLVLDSRGDTQYF. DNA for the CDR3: TGTGCCAGCAGTTTAGTTCTAGACTCCAGAGGGGATACGCAGTATTTT.

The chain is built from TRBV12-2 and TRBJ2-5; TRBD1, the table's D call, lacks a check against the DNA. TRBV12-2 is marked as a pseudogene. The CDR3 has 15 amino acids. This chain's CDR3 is CASRSGQGTGETQYF. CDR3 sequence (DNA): TGTGCAAGTCGCTCGGGACAGGGGACAGGAGAGACCCAGTACTTC.

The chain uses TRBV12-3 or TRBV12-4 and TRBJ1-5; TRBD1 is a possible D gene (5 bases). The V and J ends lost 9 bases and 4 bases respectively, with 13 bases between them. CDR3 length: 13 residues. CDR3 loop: CASGRGENQPQHF. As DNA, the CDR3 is TGTGCCAGTGGGCGGGGGGAGAATCAGCCCCAGCATTTT.

In nucleotides, the CDR3 is TGTGCCAGCAGCTTAGAAGCGGGAGGGATCGGGGAGCTGTTTTTT. Amino acid sequence: CASSLEAGGIGELFF. The chain has TRBV11-3 and TRBJ2-2, with 10 positions matching TRBD2. This CDR3 is 15 amino acids long. Germline trimming cut 0 bases from V and 7 bases from J; bases unmatched to any gene: 2. In germline, CDR1 is SGHNT, CDR2 YENEEA.

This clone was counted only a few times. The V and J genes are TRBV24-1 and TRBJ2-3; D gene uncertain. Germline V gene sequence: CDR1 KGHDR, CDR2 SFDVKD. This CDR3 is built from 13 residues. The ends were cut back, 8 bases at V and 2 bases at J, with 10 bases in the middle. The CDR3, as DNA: TGTGCCACCACCCATTCGCTCACAGATACGCAGTATTTT. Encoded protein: CATTHSLTDTQYF.